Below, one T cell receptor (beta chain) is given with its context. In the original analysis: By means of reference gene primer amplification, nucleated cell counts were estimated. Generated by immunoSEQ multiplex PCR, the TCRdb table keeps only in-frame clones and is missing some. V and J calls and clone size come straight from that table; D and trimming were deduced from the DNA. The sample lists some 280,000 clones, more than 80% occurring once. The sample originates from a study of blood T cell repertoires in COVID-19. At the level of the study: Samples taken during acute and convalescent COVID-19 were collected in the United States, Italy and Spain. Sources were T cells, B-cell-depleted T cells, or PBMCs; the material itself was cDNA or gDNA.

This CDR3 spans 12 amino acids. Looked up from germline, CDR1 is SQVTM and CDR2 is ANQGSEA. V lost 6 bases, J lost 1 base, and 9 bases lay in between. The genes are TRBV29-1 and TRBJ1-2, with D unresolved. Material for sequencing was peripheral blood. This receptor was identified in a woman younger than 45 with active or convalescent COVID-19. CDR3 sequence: CSVREGNYGYTF. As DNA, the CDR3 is TGCAGCGTGAGGGAGGGTAACTATGGCTACACCTTC.